Below, 2 T cell receptor beta chains from the same sample are listed, as sequenced in a study of cytomegalovirus exposure and HLA in healthy donors. Use of 60 Vbeta and 13 Jbeta primers characterized the PCR. The repertoire was sequenced with immunoSEQ multiplex PCR; TCRdb's copy has only in-frame clones and lacks some. Of 100,000 to 150,000 clones detected, around 67% appear once; the ten largest clones hold approximately 4.3%. What was sequenced was PBMCs. The receptors shown here come from a man aged 60 to 75 in good health and CMV-seropositive.

The chain uses TRBV2 and TRBJ2-2; TRBD2 might be the D (5 bases). V was shortened by 1 base and J by 8 bases, with 11 bases between the two germline ends. This CDR3 contains 14 residues. The V gene's germline CDR1 is SNHLY and CDR2 FYNNEI. The CDR3: CASSEVSSGGELFF. In nucleotides, the CDR3 is TGTGCCAGCAGTGAAGTGTCGTCGGGAGGGGAGCTGTTTTTT.

This clone was recorded a few times. The chain joins TRBV9 to TRBJ1-3, with TRBD1 as a possible D gene (5 bases). V was pared by 0 bases and J by 7 bases, with 14 bases between. The CDR3 length is 15 residues. Germline loops: CDR1 SGDLS, CDR2 YYNGEE. The CDR3 is CASSVDTGHVNTIYF. In DNA form, the CDR3 reads TGTGCCAGCAGCGTAGATACAGGCCATGTCAACACCATATATTTT.